Below are 14 T cell receptor beta chains sequenced from a single sample in a study of shared clonotypes between healthy human individuals. Libraries were prepared by immunoSEQ multiplex PCR; TCRdb keeps only in-frame clonotypes and omits some of them. The sample yields some 2,400,000 clones, more than 90% seen once. Specimen: naive CD4+ T cells sorted from blood. Subset denoted: CD45RA+ positively selected. The receptors stem from a man in his late teens or twenties in good health.

V is TRBV4-3 and J is TRBJ1-5; 7 nucleotides line up with TRBD1. The junction had 10 bases not matched to a gene; V was cut back by 5 bases and J by 6 bases. CDR1 LGHNA and CDR2 YSLEER come from the germline V gene. This CDR3 has 15 residues. CDR3 sequence reads: CASSKNDREGQPQHF. DNA for the CDR3: TGCGCCAGCAGCAAAAACGACAGGGAGGGTCAGCCCCAGCATTTT.

The DNA for the CDR3 is TGTGCCAGCAGCTCAAGGGGACTAGCGAGCGATACGCAGTATTTT. Protein: CASSSRGLASDTQYF. The chain uses TRBV11-1 and TRBJ2-3, with 10 bases fitting TRBD2. There are 15 residues in the CDR3. Germline-derived CDR1 and CDR2 are SGHAT and FQDESV (reference sequence). The ends lost 4 bases at V and 6 bases at J; junction bases unmatched: 7. Supplemented by reference TRBV11-1 and TRBJ2-3, the full variable domain reads EAEVAQSPRYKITEKSQAVAFWCDPISGHATLYWYRQILGQGPELLVQFQDESVVDDSQLPKDRFSAERLKGVDSTLKIQPAELGDSAMYLCASSSRGLASDTQYFGPGTRLTVL.

This chain links TRBV5-1 with TRBJ2-3, with a possible D match to TRBD2 (7 bases). V shed 4 bases and J shed 9 bases, with 15 bases lying between them. The CDR3 loop spans 13 amino acids. Germline lookup yields CDR1 SGHRS and CDR2 YFSETQ. The CDR3 region has the DNA TGCGCCAGCAGCCCCTCCTCGGGGGGCACGCAGTATTTT. It translates to CASSPSSGGTQYF. Together with reference TRBV5-1 and TRBJ2-3, the CDR3 gives the full variable domain: KAGVTQTPRYLIKTRGQQVTLSCSPISGHRSVSWYQQTPGQGLQFLFEYFSETQRNKGNFPGRFSGRQFSNSRSEMNVSTLELGDSALYLCASSPSSGGTQYFGPGTRLTVL.

On this clone itself: Other DNA sequences of this sample code for an identical CDR3. The chain employs TRBV2 and TRBJ1-3; the D is unclear. This CDR3 contains 13 residues. CDR1 is SNHLY, CDR2 FYNNEI, per germline. V dropped 5 bases and J dropped 1 base, with 6 bases sitting between them. The CDR3 region has the DNA TGTGCCAGCAGTCTATCTTCTGGAAACACCATATATTTT. The encoded protein is CASSLSSGNTIYF.

The V gene is TRBV5-1, the J gene TRBJ1-6; D is unresolved. CDR1 and CDR2 (germline): SGHRS, YFSETQ. There are 14 residues in the CDR3. Trimming stripped 5 bases from V and 5 bases from J, with 11 bases between. CDR3 in DNA: TGCGCCAGCAGACCCGACACAAATAATTCACCCCTCCACTTT. Encoded protein: CASRPDTNNSPLHF.

In nucleotides, the CDR3 is TGCACCGATGACAGGAACACTGAAGCTTTCTTT. Amino acid sequence: CTDDRNTEAFF. This chain joins TRBV20-1 and TRBJ1-1, with TRBD1 as a possible D gene (5 bases). Germline CDR1 and CDR2: DFQATT and SNEGSKA (reference sequence). The length of the CDR3 is 11 residues.

The chain is built from TRBV9 and TRBJ2-2; no reliable D call. In germline, CDR1 is SGDLS, CDR2 YYNGEE. V dropped 0 bases and J dropped 8 bases, with 11 bases sitting between them. This CDR3 contains 14 residues. CDR3 loop: CASSVGRLEGELFF. The CDR3 nucleotides read TGTGCCAGCAGCGTAGGGAGACTGGAGGGGGAGCTGTTTTTT.

The chain carries TRBV13 and TRBJ2-5, with TRBD2 matching over 10 bases. Germline V CDR1 and CDR2: PRHDT, FYEKMQ (reference sequence). This CDR3 has 19 residues. Germline trimming cut 3 bases from V and 1 base from J; bases unmatched to any gene: 14. In nucleotides, the CDR3 is TGTGCCAGCAGCTTCGCCCCCAAGACTAGCGGGCAACTCCAAGAGACCCAGTACTTC. Amino acids: CASSFAPKTSGQLQETQYF.

The count of this clone is one. This chain joins TRBV5-6 and TRBJ2-5; D is perhaps TRBD2 (6 bases). Trimming cost V 4 bases and J 7 bases, with 26 bases left between them. The CDR3 length is 17 residues. The germline V gene encodes CDR1 SGHDT and CDR2 YYEEEE. The CDR3 region is CASSLGGWGSGQRTQYF. The CDR3 region has the DNA TGTGCCAGCAGCCTCGGAGGGTGGGGGAGCGGGCAGAGGACCCAGTACTTC.

This chain links TRBV6-1 with TRBJ2-7; the D is unclear. There are 15 residues in the CDR3. The V and J ends lost 5 bases and 11 bases respectively, with 25 bases between them. The germline V gene encodes CDR1 MNHNS and CDR2 SASEGT. The CDR3 region has the DNA TGTGCCAGCAGTATTAGGGCGCGAGACGGACGAATTGAGTACTTC. Amino acids: CASSIRARDGRIEYF.

The DNA of the CDR3 is TGTGCCAGCAGCTTAGGGCCCCGGACTAAAATCGGGGAGCTGTTTTTT. This codes for CASSLGPRTKIGELFF. V is TRBV7-2 and J is TRBJ2-2; D is possibly TRBD2 (6 bases). The CDR3 totals 16 residues. Per the germline V gene, CDR1 is SGHTA and CDR2 is FQGNSA. Trimming stripped 1 base from V and 7 bases from J, with 16 bases between.

This clone was seen just once. The same CDR3 also results from other DNA sequences found in this sample. J is TRBJ1-2 and V is TRBV5-1, with D perhaps TRBD1 (5 bases). The length of the CDR3 is 14 residues. CDR1 SGHRS and CDR2 YFSETQ come from the germline V gene. The V and J ends lost 0 bases and 6 bases respectively, with 12 bases between them. The CDR3 here is CASSLGGTVDGYTF. The CDR3 DNA is TGCGCCAGCAGCTTGGGAGGGACCGTTGATGGCTACACCTTC.

The chain joins TRBV10-2 to TRBJ2-2; D is possibly TRBD1 or TRBD2 (5 bases each). The CDR3 contains 14 residues. V was cut by 7 bases and J by 5 bases, with 14 bases left in between. Germline CDR1 is WSHSY and CDR2 is SAAADI. The CDR3 DNA follows: TGCGCCAGCAAACTAACCGGGGCAACCGGGGAGCTGTTTTTT. Translating gives CASKLTGATGELFF.

V is TRBV27 and J is TRBJ1-2; 10 positions match TRBD1. V gave up 1 base and J gave up 1 base; unmatched junction bases: 3. The CDR3 totals 16 residues. Germline values: CDR1 MNHEY, CDR2 SMNVEV (reference sequence). The CDR3 is CASSLLGQGINYGYTF. The CDR3 nucleotides are TGTGCCAGCAGTTTATTGGGACAGGGGATTAACTATGGCTACACCTTC.